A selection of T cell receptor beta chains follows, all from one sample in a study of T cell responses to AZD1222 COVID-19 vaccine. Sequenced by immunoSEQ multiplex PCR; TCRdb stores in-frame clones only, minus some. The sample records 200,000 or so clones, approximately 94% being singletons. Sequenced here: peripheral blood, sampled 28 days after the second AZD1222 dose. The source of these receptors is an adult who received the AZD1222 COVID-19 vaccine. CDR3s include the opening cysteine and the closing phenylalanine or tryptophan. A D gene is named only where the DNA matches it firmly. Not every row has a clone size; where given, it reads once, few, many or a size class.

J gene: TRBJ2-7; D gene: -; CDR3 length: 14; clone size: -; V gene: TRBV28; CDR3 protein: CASISTGRAYEQYF; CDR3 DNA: TGTGCCAGCATTTCCACGGGACGTGCCTACGAGCAGTACTTC
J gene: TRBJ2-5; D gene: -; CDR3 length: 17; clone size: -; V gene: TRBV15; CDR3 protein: CATSSLGGPLYQETQYF; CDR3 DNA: TGTGCCACCAGCAGCCTGGGGGGCCCCCTATACCAAGAGACCCAGTACTTC
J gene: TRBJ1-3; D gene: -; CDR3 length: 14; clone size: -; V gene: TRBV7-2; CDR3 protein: CASSLTYSGNTIYF; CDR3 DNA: TGTGCCAGCAGCTTAACGTACTCTGGAAACACCATATATTTT
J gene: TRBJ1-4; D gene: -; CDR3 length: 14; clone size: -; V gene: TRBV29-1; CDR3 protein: CSVSTTGMGEKLFF; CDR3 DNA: TGCAGCGTTTCTACCACAGGGATGGGTGAAAAACTGTTTTTT
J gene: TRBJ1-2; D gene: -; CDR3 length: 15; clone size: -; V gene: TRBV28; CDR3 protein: CASSSGTTSSRGYTF; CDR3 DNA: TGTGCCAGCAGTTCCGGGACAACCTCTTCCCGGGGCTACACCTTC
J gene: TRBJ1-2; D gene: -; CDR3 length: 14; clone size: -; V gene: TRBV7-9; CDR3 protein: CASSAQYREGGYTF; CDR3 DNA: TGTGCCAGCAGCGCCCAATACAGGGAAGGAGGCTACACCTTC
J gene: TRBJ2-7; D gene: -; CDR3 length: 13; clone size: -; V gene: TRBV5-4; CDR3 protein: CASSLVGAREQYF; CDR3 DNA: TGTGCCAGCAGCTTGGTCGGCGCGCGCGAGCAGTACTTC
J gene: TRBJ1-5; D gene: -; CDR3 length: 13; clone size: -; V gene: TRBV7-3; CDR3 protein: CASSLDRNQPQHF; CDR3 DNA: TGTGCCAGCAGCTTAGACCGAAATCAGCCCCAGCATTTT
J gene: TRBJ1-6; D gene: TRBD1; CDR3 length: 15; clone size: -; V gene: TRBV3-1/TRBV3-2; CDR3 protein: CASSQAGTGRSPLHF; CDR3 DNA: TGTGCCAGCAGCCAAGCCGGGACAGGGCGTTCACCCCTCCACTTT
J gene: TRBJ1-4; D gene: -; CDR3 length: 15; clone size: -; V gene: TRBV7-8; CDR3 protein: CASSFSTGTNEKLFF; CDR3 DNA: TGTGCCAGCAGCTTTAGTACAGGGACTAATGAAAAACTGTTTTTT
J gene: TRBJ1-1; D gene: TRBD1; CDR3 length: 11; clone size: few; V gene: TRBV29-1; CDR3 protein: CSVLQGAWAFF; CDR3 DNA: TGCAGCGTCCTACAGGGGGCGTGGGCTTTCTTT
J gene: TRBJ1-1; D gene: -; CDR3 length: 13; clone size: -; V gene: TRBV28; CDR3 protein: CASSLEANTEAFF; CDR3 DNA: TGTGCCAGCAGTTTAGAAGCGAACACTGAAGCTTTCTTT
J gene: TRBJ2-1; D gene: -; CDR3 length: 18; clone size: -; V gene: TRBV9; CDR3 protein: CASSPGDFYPSSYNEQFF; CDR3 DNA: TGTGCCAGCAGCCCTGGGGACTTCTACCCTAGCTCCTACAATGAGCAGTTCTTC
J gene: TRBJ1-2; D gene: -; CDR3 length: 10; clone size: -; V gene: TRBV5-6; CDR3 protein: CASSRAGAHF; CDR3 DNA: TGTGCCAGCAGCCGAGCAGGGGCCCACTTC
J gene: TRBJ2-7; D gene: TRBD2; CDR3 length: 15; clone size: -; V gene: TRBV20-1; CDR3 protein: CSASDSGGPSYEQYF; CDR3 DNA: TGCAGTGCTAGTGATAGCGGGGGGCCCTCCTACGAGCAGTACTTC
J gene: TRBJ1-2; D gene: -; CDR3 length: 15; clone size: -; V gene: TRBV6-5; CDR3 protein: CASSYSKGGLYGYTF; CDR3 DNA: TGTGCCAGCAGTTACTCGAAGGGGGGCCTCTATGGCTACACCTTC
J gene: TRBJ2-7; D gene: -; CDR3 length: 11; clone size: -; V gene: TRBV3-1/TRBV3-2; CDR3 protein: CASSQAYEQYF; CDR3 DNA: TGTGCCAGCAGCCAAGCTTACGAGCAGTACTTC
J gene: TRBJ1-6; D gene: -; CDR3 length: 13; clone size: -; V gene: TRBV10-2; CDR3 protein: CASSRDSYSPLHF; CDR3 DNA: TGCGCCAGTTCCCGGGATAGCTACTCACCCCTCCACTTT
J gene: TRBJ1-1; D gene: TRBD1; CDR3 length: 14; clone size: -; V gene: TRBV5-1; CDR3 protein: CASSFGQGDTEAFF; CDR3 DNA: TGCGCCAGCAGCTTCGGACAGGGGGACACTGAAGCTTTCTTT
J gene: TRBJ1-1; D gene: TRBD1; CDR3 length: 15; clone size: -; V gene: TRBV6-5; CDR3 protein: CASSLQGLGNTEAFF; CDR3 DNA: TGTGCCAGCAGTCTACAGGGGTTGGGGAACACTGAAGCTTTCTTT
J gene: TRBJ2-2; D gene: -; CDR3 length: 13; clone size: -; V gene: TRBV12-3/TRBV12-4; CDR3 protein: CASSIQETGELFF; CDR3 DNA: TGTGCCAGCAGTATACAAGAAACCGGGGAGCTGTTTTTT
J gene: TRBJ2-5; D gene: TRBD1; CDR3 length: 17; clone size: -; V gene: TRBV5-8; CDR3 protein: CASSAPPGQGTWETQYF; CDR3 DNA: TGTGCCAGCAGCGCGCCGCCGGGACAGGGGACTTGGGAGACCCAGTACTTC
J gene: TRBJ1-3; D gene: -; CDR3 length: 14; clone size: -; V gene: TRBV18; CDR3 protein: CASSPQGTGNTIYF; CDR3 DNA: TGTGCCAGCTCACCACAGGGAACTGGAAACACCATATATTTT
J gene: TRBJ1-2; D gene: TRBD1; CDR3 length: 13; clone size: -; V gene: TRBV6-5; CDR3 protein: CASSYGQGFGYTF; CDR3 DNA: TGTGCCAGCAGTTACGGACAGGGGTTTGGCTACACCTTC
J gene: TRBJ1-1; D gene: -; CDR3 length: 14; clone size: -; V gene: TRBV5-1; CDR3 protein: CASSIGTQGTEAFF; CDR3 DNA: TGCGCCAGCAGCATAGGGACCCAGGGGACTGAAGCTTTCTTT
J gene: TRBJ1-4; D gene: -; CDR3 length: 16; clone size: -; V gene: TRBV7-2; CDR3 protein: CASSLAFSGTNEKLFF; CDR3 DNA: TGTGCCAGCAGCTTAGCGTTTTCGGGAACTAATGAAAAACTGTTTTTT
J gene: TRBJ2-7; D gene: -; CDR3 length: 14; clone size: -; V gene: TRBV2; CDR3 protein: CASTLGGELYEQYF; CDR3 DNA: TGTGCCAGCACGCTAGGGGGGGAACTCTACGAGCAGTACTTC
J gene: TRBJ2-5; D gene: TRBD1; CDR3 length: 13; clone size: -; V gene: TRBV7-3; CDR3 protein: CASSSTGVETQYF; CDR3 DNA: TGTGCCAGCAGCTCAACAGGGGTAGAGACCCAGTACTTC
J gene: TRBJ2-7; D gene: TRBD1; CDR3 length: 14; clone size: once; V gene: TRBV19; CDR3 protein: CASSIGTGPYEQYF; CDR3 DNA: TGTGCCAGTAGTATCGGGACAGGGCCCTACGAGCAGTACTTC
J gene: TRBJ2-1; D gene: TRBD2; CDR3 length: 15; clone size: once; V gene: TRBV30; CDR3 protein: CAWSSGLAGRYEQFF; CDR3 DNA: TGTGCCTGGAGTTCGGGACTAGCGGGGAGGTATGAGCAGTTCTTC
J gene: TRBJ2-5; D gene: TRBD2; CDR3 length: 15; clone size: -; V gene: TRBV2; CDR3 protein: CASRTSGGSGETQYF; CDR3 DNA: TGTGCCAGCAGGACTAGCGGGGGGTCAGGGGAGACCCAGTACTTC
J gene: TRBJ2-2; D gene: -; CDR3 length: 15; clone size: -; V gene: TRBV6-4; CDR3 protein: CASSERSFDTGELFF; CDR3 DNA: TGTGCCAGCAGTGAAAGGAGTTTCGACACCGGGGAGCTGTTTTTT
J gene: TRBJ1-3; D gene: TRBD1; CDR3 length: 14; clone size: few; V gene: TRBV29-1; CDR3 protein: CSVAGTGPGNTIYF; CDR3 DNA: TGCAGCGTTGCCGGGACAGGGCCTGGAAACACCATATATTTT
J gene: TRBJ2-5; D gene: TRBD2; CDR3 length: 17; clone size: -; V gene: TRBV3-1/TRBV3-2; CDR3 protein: CASSLAGRGDSQETQYF; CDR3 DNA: TGTGCCAGCAGCCTAGCGGGACGGGGGGATTCCCAAGAGACCCAGTACTTC
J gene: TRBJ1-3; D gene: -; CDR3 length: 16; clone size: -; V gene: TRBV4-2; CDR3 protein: CASSQDQQVSGNTIYF; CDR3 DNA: TGTGCCAGCAGCCAAGATCAGCAGGTCTCTGGAAACACCATATATTTT
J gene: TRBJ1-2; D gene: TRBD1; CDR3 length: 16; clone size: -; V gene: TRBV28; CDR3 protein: CASLTGTGSYVYGYTF; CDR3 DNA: TGTGCCAGCCTCACCGGGACAGGGTCGTACGTCTATGGCTACACCTTC
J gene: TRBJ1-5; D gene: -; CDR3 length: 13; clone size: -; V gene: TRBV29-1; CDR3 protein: CSVVPGINQPQHF; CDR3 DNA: TGCAGCGTTGTTCCCGGCATCAATCAGCCCCAGCATTTT
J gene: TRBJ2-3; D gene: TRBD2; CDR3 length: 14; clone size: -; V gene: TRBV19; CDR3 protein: CASSNSGEGDTQYF; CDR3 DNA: TGTGCCAGTAGTAACAGCGGGGAGGGAGATACGCAGTATTTT
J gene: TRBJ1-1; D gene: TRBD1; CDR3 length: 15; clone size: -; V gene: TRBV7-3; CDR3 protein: CASSLSVGTGAEAFF; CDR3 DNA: TGTGCCAGCAGCTTAAGTGTAGGGACAGGGGCTGAAGCTTTCTTT
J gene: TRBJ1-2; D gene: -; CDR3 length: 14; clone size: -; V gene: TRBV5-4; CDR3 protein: CASSLAGRDDGYTF; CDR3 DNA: TGTGCCAGCAGCTTGGCTGGCAGGGACGACGGCTACACCTTC
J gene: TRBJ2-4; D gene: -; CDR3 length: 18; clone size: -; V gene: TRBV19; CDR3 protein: CASSITRDRGLAKNIQYF; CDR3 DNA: TGTGCCAGTAGTATAACAAGGGATCGAGGGCTAGCCAAAAACATTCAGTACTTC
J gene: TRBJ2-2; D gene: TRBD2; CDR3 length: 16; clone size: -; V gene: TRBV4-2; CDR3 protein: CASSQGRASGREELFF; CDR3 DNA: TGTGCCAGCAGCCAAGGTAGAGCTAGCGGCCGCGAGGAGCTGTTTTTT
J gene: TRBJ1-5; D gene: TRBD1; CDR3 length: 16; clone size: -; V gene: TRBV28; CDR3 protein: CASSPRQGSSNQPQHF; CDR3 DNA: TGTGCCAGCAGTCCCCGACAGGGCTCTAGCAATCAGCCCCAGCATTTT
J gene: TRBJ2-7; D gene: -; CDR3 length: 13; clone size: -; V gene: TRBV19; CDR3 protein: CASSTRLFYEQYF; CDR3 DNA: TGTGCCAGTAGTACCAGACTCTTCTACGAGCAGTACTTC
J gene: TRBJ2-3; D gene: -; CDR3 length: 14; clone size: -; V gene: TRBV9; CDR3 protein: CASSVVSGSDTQYF; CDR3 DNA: TGTGCCAGCAGCGTAGTATCGGGGTCGGATACGCAGTATTTT
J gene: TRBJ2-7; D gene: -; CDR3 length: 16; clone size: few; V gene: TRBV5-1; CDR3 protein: CASSLGQLPFRDEQYF; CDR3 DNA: TGCGCCAGCAGCTTGGGTCAACTACCCTTTCGGGACGAGCAGTACTTC
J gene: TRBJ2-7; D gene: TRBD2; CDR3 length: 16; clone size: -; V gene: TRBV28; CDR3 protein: CASSPQGVGGDYEQYF; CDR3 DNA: TGTGCCAGCAGTCCCCAGGGAGTCGGGGGGGACTACGAGCAGTACTTC
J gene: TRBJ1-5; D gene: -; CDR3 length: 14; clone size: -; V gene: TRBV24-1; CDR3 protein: CATSQSVSNQPQHF; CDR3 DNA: TGTGCCACCAGTCAATCAGTTAGCAATCAGCCCCAGCATTTT
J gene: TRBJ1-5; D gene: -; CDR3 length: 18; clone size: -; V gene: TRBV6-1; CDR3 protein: CASSATSTPRGSNQPQHF; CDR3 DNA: TGTGCCAGCAGTGCGACAAGCACCCCACGGGGCAGCAATCAGCCCCAGCATTTT
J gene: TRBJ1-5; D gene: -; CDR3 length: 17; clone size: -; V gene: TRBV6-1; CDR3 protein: CASSEAPGPRNYQPQHF; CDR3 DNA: TGTGCCAGCAGTGAAGCCCCGGGACCCCGCAACTATCAGCCCCAGCATTTT
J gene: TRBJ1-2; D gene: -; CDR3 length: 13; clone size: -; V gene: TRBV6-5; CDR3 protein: CASSYSEGYGYTF; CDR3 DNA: TGTGCCAGCAGTTACTCAGAGGGCTATGGCTACACCTTC
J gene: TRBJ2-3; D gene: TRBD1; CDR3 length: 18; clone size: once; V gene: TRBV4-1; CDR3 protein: CASSQGAPGTGGTDTQYF; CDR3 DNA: TGCGCCAGCAGCCAAGGGGCCCCCGGGACAGGGGGAACAGATACGCAGTATTTT
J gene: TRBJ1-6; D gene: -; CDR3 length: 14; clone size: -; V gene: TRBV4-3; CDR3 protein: CASSQVVQGTPLHF; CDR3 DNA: TGCGCCAGCAGCCAAGTGGTTCAGGGAACACCCCTCCACTTT